Sequencing of this TCR beta chain was carried out in a study of cytomegalovirus exposure and HLA in healthy donors. Comment on this clone: What it binds is unknown.

This CDR3 is built from 15 residues. V gave up 0 bases and J gave up 4 bases, with 12 bases separating them. The germline gives CDR1 GTSNPN, CDR2 SVGIG (reference sequence). Study-wide points: Researchers reported that a few CMV-associated chains were confirmed in vitro as CMV antigen-specific. An analysis was carried out later, and it reportedly showed fewer N-insertions in an Asian-associated ancestry cluster than the roughly 700-donor mean.

PCR employed 60 Vbeta and 13 Jbeta primers. Profiling relied on immunoSEQ multiplex PCR, and the TCRdb table lists in-frame clones only, not all of them. The table lists around 40,000 clones, with 1% to 1.5% in the top ten. The source is a man aged 30 to 45 in good health and CMV-seronegative. The source material was PBMCs. This chain joins TRBV30 and TRBJ2-2; TRBD1 is a possible D gene (5 bases). CDR3 nucleotides: TGTGCCTGGAGTGTAATGGGGCGAGGCACCGGGGAGCTGTTTTTT. Protein product: CAWSVMGRGTGELFF.